What follows are 11 T cell receptor beta chains derived from one specimen sequenced in a study of blood T cell repertoires in COVID-19. Data came from immunoSEQ multiplex PCR; TCRdb stores just in-frame clones and leaves some out. The sample comprises fewer than 450,000 clones, around 91% of which are singletons, and around 3.5% rests with the top ten. Sequences were obtained from peripheral blood. These TCRs come from a woman in her late teens or twenties who had recovered from COVID-19.

The chain carries TRBV10-3 and TRBJ2-7; tentative D call: TRBD2 (6 bases). The V end lost 6 bases, the J end lost 1 base, and 10 bases lay between the germline ends. The CDR3 is made up of 13 amino acids. Per the germline V gene, CDR1 is ENHRY and CDR2 is SYGVKD. Written as DNA, the CDR3 is TGTGCCATCAGACCCGGGACTTCCTACGAGCAGTACGTC. It specifies CAIRPGTSYEQYV.

This chain uses TRBV14 with TRBJ1-1, with a possible D match to TRBD1 (5 bases). The V gene lost 0 bases and the J gene lost 2 bases, with 13 bases spanning the gap. Germline CDR1 reads SGHDN; CDR2 reads FVKESK. This CDR3 has 16 amino acids. The CDR3 DNA sequence: TGTGCCAGCAGCCAAGAATGGGGCAGTCCCAACACTGAAGCTTTCTTT. This gives the protein CASSQEWGSPNTEAFF.

The gene calls are TRBV11-3 and TRBJ2-3; no definite D call. Germline values: CDR1 SGHNT, CDR2 YENEEA. The CDR3 extends over 13 amino acids. Between the trimmed V and J ends, which lost 2 bases and 0 bases, there was a span of 3 bases. CDR3 nucleotides: TGTGCCAGCAGCTTACAGAGCACAGATACGCAGTATTTT. As protein: CASSLQSTDTQYF.

This chain joins TRBV24-1 and TRBJ1-1; TRBD1 matches 7 bases. The trim removed 7 bases at V and 3 bases at J, leaving 10 bases unmatched. Looked up from germline, CDR1 is KGHDR and CDR2 is SFDVKD. The CDR3 contains 15 residues. The DNA for the CDR3 is TGTGCCACCAGAGCTCCACAGGGGCGGGACACTGAAGCTTTCTTT. This encodes CATRAPQGRDTEAFF.

The V and J genes are TRBV2 and TRBJ2-7; D is perhaps TRBD2 (5 bases). The CDR3 contains 12 residues. The V end was cut by 11 bases, the J end by 3 bases, with 14 bases between. Germline CDR1 reads SNHLY; CDR2 reads FYNNEI. The CDR3 loop reads CARGQRHYEQYV. CDR3 DNA: TGTGCCCGAGGTCAGCGGCACTACGAGCAGTACGTC.

The V and J genes are TRBV29-1 and TRBJ2-3, with TRBD2 identical over 10 bases. This CDR3 region has 14 residues. Germline V gene lookup returns CDR1 SQVTM and CDR2 ANQGSEA. V lost 5 bases to trimming and J lost 2 bases; unmatched junction nucleotides: 4. The CDR3 nucleotides read TGCAGCGTTCGGACTAGCGGACCCACAGATACGCAGTATTTT. It is translated as CSVRTSGPTDTQYF.

V and J are TRBV9 and TRBJ1-1; the match to TRBD1 covers 8 bases. The V gene end was trimmed by 0 bases and the J gene end by 8 bases; junction bases not matched to a gene: 18. Germline V gene data show CDR1 as SGDLS and CDR2 as YYNGEE. This CDR3 has 18 amino acids. CDR3 residues: CASSVGAKWSGGKPEAFF. The CDR3 nucleotides are TGTGCCAGCAGCGTAGGTGCCAAATGGTCAGGGGGCAAACCCGAAGCTTTCTTT.

The CDR3 DNA sequence: TGTGCCTGGAGTGTAGCACGGGTTAGTTCTGGGGCCAACGTCCTGACTTTC. Amino acid sequence: CAWSVARVSSGANVLTF. This chain links TRBV30 with TRBJ2-6; D ambiguous. The V gene's germline CDR1 is GTSNPN and CDR2 SVGIG (reference sequence). CDR3 length equals 17 residues. V was pared by 0 bases and J by 1 base, with 13 bases between.

This chain joins TRBV30 and TRBJ2-1; the match to TRBD2 covers 10 bases. This CDR3 contains 18 residues. The germline V gene has CDR1 GTSNPN and CDR2 SVGIG (reference sequence). With V trimmed by 1 base and J by 0 bases, 9 bases remained unmatched. The CDR3 is CAWSEASGGPSSYNEQFF. The CDR3 nucleotides read TGTGCCTGGAGTGAGGCTAGCGGGGGTCCTAGCTCCTACAATGAGCAGTTCTTC.

CDR3 amino acids: CASSPPEGRDYGYTF. CDR3 DNA: TGTGCCAGCTCACCACCGGAGGGGCGCGATTATGGCTACACCTTC. This chain joins TRBV18 and TRBJ1-2, with D maybe TRBD1 (5 bases). Per the germline V gene, CDR1 is KGHSH and CDR2 is LQKENI. This CDR3 is built from 15 residues. Trimming shortened V by 0 bases and J by 5 bases, and 13 bases separated the two germline ends.

The J gene is TRBJ2-1, the V gene TRBV10-3, with 8 positions matching TRBD2. CDR3 length: 16 residues. V was pared by 0 bases and J by 9 bases, with 10 bases of the junction left unmatched. In germline, CDR1 is ENHRY, CDR2 SYGVKD. The CDR3 protein is CAISESVSGMRSEQFF. The CDR3 bases are TGTGCCATCAGTGAGTCTGTTAGCGGGATGAGGAGTGAGCAGTTCTTC.